The rows below give T cell receptor beta chains drawn from one sample of a study of patients and donors after allogeneic stem cell transplantation. A single record per CDR3 protein comes from TCRdb applying MiXCR to the RT-PCR reads. The table includes about 960,000 distinct CDR3 sequences, about a sixth detected once. The specimen was blood, either unsorted or a sorted T cell fraction (not recorded which). The receptors come from a human donor who was either an allogeneic HSCT recipient or a stem cell or donor lymphocyte infusion donor (not recorded which). It is not recorded whose cells these are; they may come from a transplant donor. Both conserved end residues are part of each CDR3. The D gene is left open where the match is weak. A row's size may be missing; if present it is once, few, many or a size class.

>TRBJ2-1|19|TRBD1|TRBV4-2|.
CASRSYDRVVPKSYNEQFF
TGTGCCAGCAGATCGTATGACAGGGTGGTCCCCAAGTCCTACAATGAGCAGTTCTTC
>TRBJ2-5|11|.|TRBV20-1|.
CSPLGAETQYF
TGCAGTCCGCTCGGTGCGGAGACCCAGTACTTC
>TRBJ2-1|15|.|TRBV7-2|once
CASSLAVRSYNEQFF
TGTGCCAGCAGCTTAGCCGTCCGCTCCTACAATGAGCAGTTCTTC
>TRBJ2-2|17|.|TRBV13|few
CASSLDFGGKPPGELFF
TGTGCCAGCAGCTTAGACTTTGGAGGGAAGCCCCCCGGGGAGCTGTTTTTT
>TRBJ2-3|16|.|TRBV5-1|.
CASSPRARGSTDTQYF
TGCGCCAGCAGCCCACGCGCCAGGGGAAGCACAGATACGCAGTATTTT
>TRBJ2-7|18|TRBD2|TRBV12-3/TRBV12-4|many
CASSTGGLAGSRSYEQYF
TGTGCCAGCAGTACAGGGGGACTAGCGGGGTCCCGCTCCTACGAGCAGTACTTC
>TRBJ2-3|14|.|TRBV7-8|few
CASSLDWGRNTQYF
TGTGCCAGCAGCTTAGACTGGGGGAGAAATACGCAGTATTTT
>TRBJ2-1|16|TRBD2|TRBV7-8|few
CAGREDGRGSPNEQFF
TGTGCCGGTAGGGAGGACGGGAGGGGAAGCCCCAATGAGCAGTTCTTC
>TRBJ1-2|16|.|TRBV7-2|.
CASSPQAPGQRGRYTF
TGTGCCAGCAGCCCACAAGCCCCGGGGCAGAGGGGAAGGTACACCTTC
>TRBJ1-1|14|.|TRBV14|.
CASSLMGRDTEAFF
TGTGCCAGCAGCCTCATGGGGAGGGACACTGAAGCTTTCTTT
>TRBJ2-7|13|.|TRBV2|.
CASSAQGAYEQYF
TGTGCCAGCAGTGCCCAGGGAGCCTACGAGCAGTACTTC
>TRBJ2-3|15|TRBD1|TRBV11-2|.
CASSPLQGAGDTQYF
TGTGCCAGCAGCCCGTTACAGGGGGCTGGAGATACGCAGTATTTT
>TRBJ2-2|13|.|TRBV24-1|.
CATCRGNTGELFF
TGTGCCACTTGCAGGGGCAACACCGGGGAGCTGTTTTTT
>TRBJ1-2|14|TRBD1|TRBV12-3/TRBV12-4|few
CASSFRRGPEGYTF
TGTGCCAGCAGTTTTCGCAGGGGGCCGGAAGGCTACACCTTC
>TRBJ1-1|14|.|TRBV6-5|few
CASSYSQSRLKAFF
TGTGCCAGCAGTTACTCGCAGTCCAGGCTTAAAGCTTTCTTT
>TRBJ2-5|15|.|TRBV6-1|.
CASRPVRGRSETQYF
TGTGCCAGCAGACCCGTCCGCGGAAGGTCAGAGACCCAGTACTTC
>TRBJ2-3|14|.|TRBV4-1|.
CASSQDHYTDTQYF
TGCGCCAGCAGCCAAGATCACTACACAGATACGCAGTATTTT
>TRBJ2-5|15|TRBD1|TRBV24-1|few
CATSARTGQQETQYF
TGTGCCACCAGTGCCAGGACAGGCCAACAAGAGACCCAGTACTTC
>TRBJ2-7|16|TRBD1|TRBV2|.
CASTDGLRRQGSEQYF
TGTGCCAGCACGGACGGCCTGCGGAGACAGGGGAGCGAGCAGTACTTC
>TRBJ1-1|14|.|TRBV12-5|.
CASGHSQGNTEAFF
TGTGCTAGTGGTCACTCACAGGGGAACACTGAAGCTTTCTTT
>TRBJ2-1|15|.|TRBV7-8|few
CASQAPTGSYNEQFF
TGTGCCAGTCAAGCCCCGACAGGCTCCTACAATGAGCAGTTCTTC
>TRBJ2-7|15|TRBD2|TRBV9|many
CASSARLAGGGEQYF
TGTGCCAGCAGCGCCAGACTAGCGGGAGGAGGCGAGCAGTACTTC
>TRBJ2-1|14|.|TRBV27|many
CASSLVRVKDEQFF
TGTGCCAGCAGTTTAGTCAGGGTAAAGGATGAGCAGTTCTTC
>TRBJ2-3|14|.|TRBV3-1|few
CASSAGTPRDTQYF
TGTGCCAGCAGCGCTGGGACCCCACGGGATACGCAGTATTTT
>TRBJ1-1|13|.|TRBV7-9|.
CASSLGWGSEAFF
TGTGCCAGCAGCTTAGGTTGGGGCAGTGAAGCTTTCTTT
>TRBJ2-1|14|TRBD2|TRBV29-1|.
CSVEKSGINNEQFF
TGCAGCGTTGAAAAGAGCGGGATTAACAATGAGCAGTTCTTC
>TRBJ2-1|16|.|TRBV5-1|few
CASSLGPGTSYNEQFF
TGCGCCAGCAGCTTGGGACCGGGAACCTCCTACAATGAGCAGTTCTTC
>TRBJ2-1|12|TRBD2|TRBV6-6|.
CASTPGAGERFF
TGTGCCAGCACCCCCGGGGCGGGGGAAAGGTTCTTC
>TRBJ2-7|13|TRBD2|TRBV12-3/TRBV12-4|.
CASSPPGGGEQYF
TGTGCCAGCAGCCCTCCCGGGGGGGGCGAGCAGTACTTC
>TRBJ1-1|14|.|TRBV27|.
CASSFVQGNTEAFF
TGTGCCAGCAGTTTCGTCCAGGGGAACACTGAAGCTTTCTTT
>TRBJ2-3|15|.|TRBV3-1|few
CASSQRDRASDTQYF
TGTGCCAGCAGCCAACGAGACCGGGCATCGGATACGCAGTATTTT
>TRBJ2-2|13|TRBD1|TRBV7-3|.
CASRLQGDGELFF
TGTGCCAGCAGACTCCAGGGGGACGGGGAGCTGTTTTTT
>TRBJ2-1|13|.|TRBV12-3/TRBV12-4|.
CASSLANTGEQFF
TGTGCCAGCAGCCTCGCGAACACAGGGGAGCAGTTCTTC
>TRBJ1-5|14|.|TRBV12-3/TRBV12-4|few
CASRPGTLNQPQHF
TGTGCCAGCAGACCCGGGACCCTGAATCAGCCCCAGCATTTT
>TRBJ1-5|15|.|TRBV2|few
CASSEDTPSNQPQHF
TGTGCCAGCAGTGAAGACACCCCTAGCAATCAGCCCCAGCATTTT
>TRBJ1-5|15|TRBD1|TRBV3-1|.
CASSHTGGVGQPQHF
TGTGCCAGCAGCCATACAGGGGGCGTCGGTCAGCCCCAGCATTTT
>TRBJ1-2|17|.|TRBV7-8|.
CASSLSGRGLPNYGYTF
TGTGCCAGCAGCTTAAGCGGCAGAGGACTTCCTAACTATGGCTACACCTTC
>TRBJ2-1|15|.|TRBV29-1|many
CSVEGYALGINEQFF
TGCAGCGTTGAAGGTTACGCTTTGGGAATTAATGAGCAGTTCTTC
>TRBJ2-5|18|TRBD2|TRBV6-2/TRBV6-3|.
CASSPSGLAGRIRETQYF
TGTGCCAGCAGCCCTTCGGGACTAGCGGGGAGAATTCGAGAGACCCAGTACTTC
>TRBJ2-1|16|TRBD2|TRBV20-1|few
CSARKLAPPSYNEQFF
TGCAGTGCTAGAAAACTAGCGCCCCCTTCCTACAATGAGCAGTTCTTC
>TRBJ1-2|15|.|TRBV12-3/TRBV12-4|few
CASRTFRAYDYGYTF
TGTGCCAGCAGGACTTTTCGGGCTTACGACTATGGCTACACCTTC
>TRBJ2-2|18|TRBD2|TRBV11-2|.
CASSLGGGAGADTGELFF
TGTGCCAGCAGCTTAGGAGGCGGAGCGGGAGCGGACACCGGGGAGCTGTTTTTT
>TRBJ1-4|18|.|TRBV9|once
CASSGLGQGTPDAEKLFF
TGTGCCAGCAGCGGCCTGGGGCAGGGGACCCCAGATGCTGAAAAACTGTTTTTT
>TRBJ1-2|9|.|TRBV12-3/TRBV12-4|few
CASSRGYTF
TGTGCCAGCAGTCGGGGCTACACCTTC
>TRBJ2-4|13|.|TRBV4-3|few
CASSQSYKNIQYF
TGCGCCAGCAGCCAAAGTTACAAAAACATTCAGTACTTC
>TRBJ2-5|14|.|TRBV7-9|few
CASSLVAYQETQYF
TGTGCCAGCAGCTTAGTAGCGTACCAAGAGACCCAGTACTTC
>TRBJ1-2|12|TRBD1|TRBV7-8|.
CASSYGTGGYTF
TGTGCCAGCAGCTATGGGACAGGGGGCTACACCTTC
>TRBJ2-1|15|.|TRBV29-1|few
CSAFPGRLSYNEQFF
TGCAGCGCTTTCCCAGGGCGCCTCTCCTACAATGAGCAGTTCTTC
>TRBJ2-4|15|.|TRBV20-1|.
CSASRHSLAKNIQYF
TGCAGTGCCTCCCGACACTCGTTAGCCAAAAACATTCAGTACTTC
>TRBJ2-1|15|TRBD2|TRBV12-3/TRBV12-4|.
CASRASSGRAREQFF
TGTGCCAGCAGGGCTTCTAGCGGGAGGGCCAGAGAGCAGTTCTTC
>TRBJ2-7|15|TRBD1|TRBV5-1|.
CASSAAGTGGHEQYF
TGCGCCAGCAGCGCCGCCGGGACAGGGGGCCACGAGCAGTACTTC
>TRBJ1-5|11|.|TRBV6-5|few
CARHSNQPQHF
TGTGCCCGTCACAGCAATCAGCCCCAGCATTTT
>TRBJ1-4|16|.|TRBV5-6|few
CASSLGFGQDEEKLFF
TGTGCCAGCAGCTTGGGGTTCGGACAAGACGAGGAAAAACTGTTTTTT
>TRBJ1-2|13|TRBD1|TRBV19|.
CASKRDREDGYTF
TGTGCCAGTAAAAGAGACAGGGAGGACGGCTACACCTTC
>TRBJ2-1|12|.|TRBV5-6|few
CASSLTGTEQFF
TGTGCCAGCAGCCTAACAGGGACTGAGCAGTTCTTC
>TRBJ1-5|11|.|TRBV6-2/TRBV6-3|many
CASGRGQPQHF
TGTGCCAGCGGGCGGGGGCAGCCCCAGCATTTT
>TRBJ1-3|16|.|TRBV4-2|.
CASSQPDRRSGNTIYF
TGTGCCAGCAGCCAACCTGACAGACGTTCTGGAAACACCATATATTTT